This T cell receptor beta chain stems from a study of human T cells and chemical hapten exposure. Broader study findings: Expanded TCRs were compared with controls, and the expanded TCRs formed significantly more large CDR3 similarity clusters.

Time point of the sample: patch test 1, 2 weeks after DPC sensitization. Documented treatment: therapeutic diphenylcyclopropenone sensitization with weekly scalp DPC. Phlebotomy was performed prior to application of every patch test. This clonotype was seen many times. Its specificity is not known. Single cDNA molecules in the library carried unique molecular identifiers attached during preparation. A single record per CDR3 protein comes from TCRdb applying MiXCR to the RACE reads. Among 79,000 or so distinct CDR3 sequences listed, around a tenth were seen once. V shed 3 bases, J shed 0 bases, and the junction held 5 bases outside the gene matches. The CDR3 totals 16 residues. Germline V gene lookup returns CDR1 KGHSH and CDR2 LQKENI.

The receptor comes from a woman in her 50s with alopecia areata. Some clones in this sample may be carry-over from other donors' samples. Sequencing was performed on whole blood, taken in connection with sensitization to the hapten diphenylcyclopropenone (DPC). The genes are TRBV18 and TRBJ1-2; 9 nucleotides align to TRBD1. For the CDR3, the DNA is TGTGCCAGCTCACCTCCGGACAGGGGCACTAACTATGGCTACACCTTC. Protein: CASSPPDRGTNYGYTF. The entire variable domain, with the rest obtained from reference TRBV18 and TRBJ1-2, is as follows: NAGVMQNPRHLVRRRGQEARLRCSPMKGHSHVYWYRQLPEEGLKFMVYLQKENIIDESGMPKERFSAEFPKEGPSILRIQQVVRGDSAAYFCASSPPDRGTNYGYTFGSGTRLTVV.